This record concerns one T cell receptor (beta chain) sequence. The antigen is not known. This entry belongs to a study of CD8 T cells in ankylosing spondylitis. Study-wide points: Some of the motif variants had earlier been found in reactive arthritis patients' fluid and blood. Characteristic of ankylosing spondylitis blood, it appeared, was a TCR beta motif comprising several highly homologous variants.

Making use of molecular barcodes, quantitative 5'-RACE generated TCR beta libraries. One entry per CDR3 protein results from TCRdb running MiXCR on the 5' RACE reads. The data hold about 400,000 distinct CDR3 sequences, with approximately 20% observed a single time. The CDR3 spans 11 residues. J gave up 2 bases and V 9 bases, and 1 base lay outside the gene matches. The sample comprised blood, either unsorted or a sorted T cell fraction (not recorded which). The TCR comes from a male donor with ankylosing spondylitis. This chain joins TRBV12-3 or TRBV12-4 and TRBJ2-7; TRBD1 agrees at 7 bases. CDR3 region: CARGQTYEQYF. The DNA for the CDR3 is TGTGCCAGGGGACAGACCTACGAGCAGTACTTC.